The following is a T cell receptor (beta chain) sequence with its context. No antigen is known for it. The sample is drawn from a study of a mutant IDH1 vaccine in newly diagnosed glioma. About the study: Patients had eight vaccinations, in weeks 1, 3, 5, 7, 11, 15, 19 and 23. In some groups vaccination began 4-6 weeks post-radiotherapy; others received it with temozolomide. It was radiotherapy, temozolomide, or both that patients received previously, with most receiving both.

Time point noted: week 11, during vaccination. Doses consisted of 300 ug of mutant IDH1 20-mer peptide each, paired with topical imiquimod. Trimming removed 5 bases from V and 14 bases from J, with 15 bases in between. CDR1 and CDR2 (germline): LNHNV, YYDKDF (reference sequence). CDR3 length: 12 amino acids. Measured with immunoSEQ multiplex PCR; TCRdb has only the in-frame clones, and not every one. The sample includes about 40,000 clones, about four fifths of them seen just once. Whole-study findings and limits: Pseudoprogression seemed unlinked to shifts in top peripheral T cell clonotypes.

The sample consisted of PBMCs, taken from a glioma patient whose treatment included an IDH1 peptide vaccine. The sequence was collected from a man between 40 and 49 years old with glioma. The chain links TRBV15 to TRBJ1-4; D might be TRBD1 (6 bases). This chain's CDR3 is CATSGSTGWLFF. In DNA form, the CDR3 reads TGTGCCACCAGCGGATCGACAGGTTGGCTGTTTTTT.